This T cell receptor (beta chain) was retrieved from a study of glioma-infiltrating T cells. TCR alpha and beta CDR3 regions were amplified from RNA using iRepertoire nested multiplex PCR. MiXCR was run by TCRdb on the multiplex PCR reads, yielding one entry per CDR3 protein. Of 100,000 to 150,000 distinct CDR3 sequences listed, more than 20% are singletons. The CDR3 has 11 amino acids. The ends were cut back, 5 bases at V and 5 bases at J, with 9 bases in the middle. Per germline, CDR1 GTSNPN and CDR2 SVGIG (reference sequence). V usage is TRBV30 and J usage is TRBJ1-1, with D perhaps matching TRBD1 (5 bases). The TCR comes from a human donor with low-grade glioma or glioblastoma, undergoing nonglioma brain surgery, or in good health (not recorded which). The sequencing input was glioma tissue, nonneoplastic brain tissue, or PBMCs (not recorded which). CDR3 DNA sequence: TGTGCCTGGGGGGGAACGACTGAAGCTTTCTTT. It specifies CAWGGTTEAFF.